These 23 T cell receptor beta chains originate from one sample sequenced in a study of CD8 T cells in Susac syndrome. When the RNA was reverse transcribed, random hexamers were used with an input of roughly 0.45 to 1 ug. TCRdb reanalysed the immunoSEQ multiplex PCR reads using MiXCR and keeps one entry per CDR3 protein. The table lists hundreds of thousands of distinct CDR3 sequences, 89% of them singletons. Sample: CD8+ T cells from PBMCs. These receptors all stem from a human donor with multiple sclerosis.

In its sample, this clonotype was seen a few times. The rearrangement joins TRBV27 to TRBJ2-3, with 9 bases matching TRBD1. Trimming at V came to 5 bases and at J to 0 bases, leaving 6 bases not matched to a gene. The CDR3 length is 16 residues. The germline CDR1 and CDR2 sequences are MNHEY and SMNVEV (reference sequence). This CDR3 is CASSPGTGPSTDTQYF. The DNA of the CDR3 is TGTGCCAGCAGTCCGGGGACAGGGCCTAGCACAGATACGCAGTATTTT.

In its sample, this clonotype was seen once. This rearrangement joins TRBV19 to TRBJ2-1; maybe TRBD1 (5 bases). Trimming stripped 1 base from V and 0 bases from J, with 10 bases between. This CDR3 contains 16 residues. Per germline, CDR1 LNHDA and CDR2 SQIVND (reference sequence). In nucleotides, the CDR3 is TGTGCCAGTAGTATAGGTGGGGCGAGCTCCTACAATGAGCAGTTCTTC. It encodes CASSIGGASSYNEQFF.

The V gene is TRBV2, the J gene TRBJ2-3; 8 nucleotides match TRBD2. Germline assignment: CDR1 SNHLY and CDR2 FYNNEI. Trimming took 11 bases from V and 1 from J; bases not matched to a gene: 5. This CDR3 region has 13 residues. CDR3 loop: CAARRGGTDTQYF. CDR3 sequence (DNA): TGTGCCGCGAGGCGGGGGGGCACAGATACGCAGTATTTT. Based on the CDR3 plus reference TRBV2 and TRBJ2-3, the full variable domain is EPEVTQTPSHQVTQMGQEVILRCVPISNHLYFYWYRQILGQKVEFLVSFYNNEISEKSEIFDDQFSVERPDGSNFTLKIRSTKLEDSAMYFCAARRGGTDTQYFGPGTRLTVL.

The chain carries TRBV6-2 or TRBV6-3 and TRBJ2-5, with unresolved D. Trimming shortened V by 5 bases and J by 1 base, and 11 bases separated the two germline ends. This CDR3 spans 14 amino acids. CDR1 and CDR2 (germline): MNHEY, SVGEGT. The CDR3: CASSPLVGQETQYF. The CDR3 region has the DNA TGTGCCAGCAGTCCTTTAGTGGGCCAAGAGACCCAGTACTTC.

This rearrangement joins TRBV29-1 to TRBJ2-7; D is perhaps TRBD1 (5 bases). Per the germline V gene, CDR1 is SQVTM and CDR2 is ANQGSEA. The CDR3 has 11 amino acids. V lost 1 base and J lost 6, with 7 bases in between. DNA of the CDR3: TGCAGCGTTGAAGTGGGGCCCGAGCAGTACTTC. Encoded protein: CSVEVGPEQYF.

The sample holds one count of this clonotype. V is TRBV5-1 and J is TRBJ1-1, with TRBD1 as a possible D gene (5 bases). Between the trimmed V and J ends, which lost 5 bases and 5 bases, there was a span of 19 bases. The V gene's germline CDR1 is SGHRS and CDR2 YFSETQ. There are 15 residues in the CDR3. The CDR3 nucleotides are TGCGCCAGCAGTTGGGACCGCCCCGATGGGACTGAAGCTTTCTTT. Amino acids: CASSWDRPDGTEAFF.

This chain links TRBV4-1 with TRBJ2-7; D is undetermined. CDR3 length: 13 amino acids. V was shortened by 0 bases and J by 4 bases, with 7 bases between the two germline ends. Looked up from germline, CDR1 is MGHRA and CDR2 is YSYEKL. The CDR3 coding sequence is TGCGCCAGCAGCCAAGAAGTGGCTTACGAGCAGTACTTC. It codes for CASSQEVAYEQYF.

CDR3 bases: TGCGCCAGCAGCCAAGCGGACAGGGGCCCCCACGAGCAGTACTTC. Translation gives CASSQADRGPHEQYF. The genes are TRBV4-3 and TRBJ2-7, with TRBD1 matching 9 bases. This CDR3 spans 15 amino acids. The ends lost 1 base at V and 5 bases at J; junction bases unmatched: 6. The germline gives CDR1 LGHNA, CDR2 YSLEER.

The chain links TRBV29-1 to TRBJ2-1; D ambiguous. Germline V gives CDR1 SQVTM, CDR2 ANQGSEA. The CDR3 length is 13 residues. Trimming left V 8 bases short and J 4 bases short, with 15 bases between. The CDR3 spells CSHTTTRYNEQFF. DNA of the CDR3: TGCAGCCATACCACCACACGATACAATGAGCAGTTCTTC.

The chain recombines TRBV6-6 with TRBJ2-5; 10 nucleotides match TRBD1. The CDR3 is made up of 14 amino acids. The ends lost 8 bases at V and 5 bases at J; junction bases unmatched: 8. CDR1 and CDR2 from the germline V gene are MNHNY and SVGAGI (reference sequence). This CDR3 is CASDSGTGVETQYF. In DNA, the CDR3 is TGTGCCAGCGATTCCGGGACAGGGGTGGAGACCCAGTACTTC.

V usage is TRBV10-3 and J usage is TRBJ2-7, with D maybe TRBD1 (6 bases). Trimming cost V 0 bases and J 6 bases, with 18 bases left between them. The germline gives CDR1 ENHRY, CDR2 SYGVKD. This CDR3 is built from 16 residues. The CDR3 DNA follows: TGTGCCATCAGTGAGTCGGGGGCCGCATGGGGTCTCGAGCAGTACTTC. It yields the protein CAISESGAAWGLEQYF.

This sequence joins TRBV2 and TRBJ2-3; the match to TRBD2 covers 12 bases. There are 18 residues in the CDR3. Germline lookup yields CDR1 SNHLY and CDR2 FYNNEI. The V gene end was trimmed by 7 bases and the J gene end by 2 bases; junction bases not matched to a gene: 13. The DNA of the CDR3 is TGTGCCAGCACCCCTCCGGGACTAGCGGGTACCCTCACAGATACGCAGTATTTT. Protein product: CASTPPGLAGTLTDTQYF.

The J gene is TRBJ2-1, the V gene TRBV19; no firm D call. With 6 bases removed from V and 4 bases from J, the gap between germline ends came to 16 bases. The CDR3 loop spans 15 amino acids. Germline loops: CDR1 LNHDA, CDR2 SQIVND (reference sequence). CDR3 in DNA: TGTGCCAGTAGCCCAGTAGACTCCGCTTACAATGAGCAGTTCTTC. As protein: CASSPVDSAYNEQFF. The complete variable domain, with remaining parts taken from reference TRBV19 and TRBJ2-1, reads DGGITQSPKYLFRKEGQNVTLSCEQNLNHDAMYWYRQDPGQGLRLIYYSQIVNDFQKGDIAEGYSVSREKKESFPLTVTSAQKNPTAFYLCASSPVDSAYNEQFFGPGTRLTVL.

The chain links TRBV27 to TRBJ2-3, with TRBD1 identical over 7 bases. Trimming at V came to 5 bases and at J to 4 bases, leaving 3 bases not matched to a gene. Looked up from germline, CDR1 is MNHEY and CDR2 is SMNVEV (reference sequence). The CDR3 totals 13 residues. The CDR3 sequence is CASSRGGPDTQYF. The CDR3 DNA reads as TGTGCCAGCAGTAGAGGGGGCCCAGATACGCAGTATTTT.

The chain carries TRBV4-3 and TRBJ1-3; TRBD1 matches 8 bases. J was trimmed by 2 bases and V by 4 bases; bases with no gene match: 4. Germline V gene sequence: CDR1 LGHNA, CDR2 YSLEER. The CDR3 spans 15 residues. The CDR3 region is CASSPGQGPGNTIYF. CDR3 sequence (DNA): TGCGCCAGCAGCCCAGGACAGGGCCCTGGAAACACCATATATTTT.

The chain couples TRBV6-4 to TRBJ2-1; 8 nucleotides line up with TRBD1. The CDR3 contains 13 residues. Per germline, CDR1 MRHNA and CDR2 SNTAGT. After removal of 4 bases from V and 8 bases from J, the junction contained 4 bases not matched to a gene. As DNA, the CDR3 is TGTGCCAGCAGTGCACAGGGGGAGTATGAGCAGTTCTTC. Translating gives CASSAQGEYEQFF.

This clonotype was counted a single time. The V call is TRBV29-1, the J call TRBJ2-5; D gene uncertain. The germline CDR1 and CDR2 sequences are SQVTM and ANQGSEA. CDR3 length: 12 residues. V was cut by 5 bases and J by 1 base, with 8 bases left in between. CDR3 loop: CSVRAGQETQYF. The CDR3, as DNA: TGCAGCGTTCGGGCCGGCCAAGAGACCCAGTACTTC.

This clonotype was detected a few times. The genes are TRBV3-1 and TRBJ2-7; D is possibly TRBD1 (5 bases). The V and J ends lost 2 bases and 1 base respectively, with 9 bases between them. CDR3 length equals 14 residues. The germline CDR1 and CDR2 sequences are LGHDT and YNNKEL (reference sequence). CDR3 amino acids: CASSQYQGSYEQYF. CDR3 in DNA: TGTGCCAGCAGCCAATATCAGGGATCCTACGAGCAGTACTTC.

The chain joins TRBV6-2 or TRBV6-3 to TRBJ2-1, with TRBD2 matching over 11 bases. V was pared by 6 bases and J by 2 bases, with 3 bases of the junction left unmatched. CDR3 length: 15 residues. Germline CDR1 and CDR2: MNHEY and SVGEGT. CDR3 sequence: CASRIAGGPYNEQFF. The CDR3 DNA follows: TGTGCCAGCAGGATAGCGGGGGGGCCCTACAATGAGCAGTTCTTC.

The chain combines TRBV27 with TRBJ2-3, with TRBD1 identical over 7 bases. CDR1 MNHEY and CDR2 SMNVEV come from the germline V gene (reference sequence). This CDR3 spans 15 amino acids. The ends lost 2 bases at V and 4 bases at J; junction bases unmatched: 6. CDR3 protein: CASSLRTGAPDTQYF. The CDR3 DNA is TGTGCCAGCAGTTTACGCACAGGGGCCCCAGATACGCAGTATTTT.

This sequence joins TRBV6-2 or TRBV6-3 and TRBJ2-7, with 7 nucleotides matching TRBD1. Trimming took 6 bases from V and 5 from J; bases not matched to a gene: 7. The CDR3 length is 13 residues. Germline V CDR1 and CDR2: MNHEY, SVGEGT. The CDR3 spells CASRMTGSHEQYF. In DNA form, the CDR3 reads TGTGCCAGCAGGATGACAGGGTCCCACGAGCAGTACTTC.

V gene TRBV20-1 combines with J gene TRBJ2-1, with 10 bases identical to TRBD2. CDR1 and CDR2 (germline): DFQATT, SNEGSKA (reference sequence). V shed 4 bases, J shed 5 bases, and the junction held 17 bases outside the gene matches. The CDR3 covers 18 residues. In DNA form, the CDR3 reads TGCAGTGCTACCCGGGTGGCTAGCGGGAGTCGTTTCCACAATGAGCAGTTCTTC. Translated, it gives CSATRVASGSRFHNEQFF.

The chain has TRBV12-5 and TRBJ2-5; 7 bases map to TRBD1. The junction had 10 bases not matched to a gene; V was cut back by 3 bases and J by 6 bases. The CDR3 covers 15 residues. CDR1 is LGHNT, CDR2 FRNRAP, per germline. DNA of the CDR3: TGTGCTAGTGGTTTAGACCGACAGGGAATGCAGACCCAGTACTTC. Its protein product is CASGLDRQGMQTQYF.